The source of this TCR beta chain is a study of CD8 T cells in ankylosing spondylitis. Points from the study as a whole: Fewer than ten highly homologous variants made up a TCR beta motif that seemed to typify ankylosing spondylitis blood. With a CD8+ phenotype, disease-linked clones were relatively rare in peripheral blood. Significant enrichment of disease-linked clones was reported in matched ankylosing spondylitis synovial fluid.

CDR3 size: 14 residues. Trimming pared 4 bases from V and 2 bases from J, leaving 12 bases between. This clonotype was detected a few times. Its antigen is undetermined. Scientists made TCR beta libraries using quantitative 5'-RACE with molecular barcodes. MiXCR, run by TCRdb on the 5' RACE reads, gives a single entry per CDR3 protein. This sample has over 700,000 distinct CDR3 sequences, with around 17% found just once. The chain links TRBV12-3 or TRBV12-4 to TRBJ2-7; D is perhaps TRBD1 (5 bases). This sequence originates from a male donor with ankylosing spondylitis. The specimen sequenced was blood, either unsorted or a sorted T cell fraction (not recorded which). The CDR3 coding sequence is TGTGCCAGCAGTTCCTCGACAGCCACCTACGAGCAGTACTTC. It codes for CASSSSTATYEQYF.